The clone carrying this TCR beta chain was recorded once. The data stem from a study of CD8 T cells in Susac syndrome. Looking at the study overall: At blood draw, Susac syndrome patients were therapy-naive, on corticosteroids, or on intravenous immunoglobulin alone.

The V end lost 1 base, the J end lost 4 bases, and 10 bases lay between the germline ends. The CDR3 loop spans 14 amino acids. CDR1 is SQVTM, CDR2 ANQGSEA, per germline. Roughly 0.45 to 1 ug RNA was reverse transcribed with random hexamers. Across 54 Vbeta and 13 Jbeta, immunoSEQ multiplex PCR amplified TCR beta CDR3. Via MiXCR, TCRdb re-called the immunoSEQ multiplex PCR reads, giving one row per CDR3 protein. The sample includes more than 200,000 distinct CDR3 sequences, roughly 93% seen only once; the top ten take about 0.15%. Fulfillment of recently defined diagnostic criteria for definite or probable disease was shown by the patients with Susac syndrome.

The specimen was CD4+ T cells from PBMCs. The receptor's source is a human donor with Susac syndrome. V gene TRBV29-1 combines with J gene TRBJ2-2; a weak D match, TRBD1 (5 bases). The CDR3 protein is CSVEGGGGTGELFF. CDR3 nucleotides: TGCAGCGTTGAAGGGGGCGGTGGCACCGGGGAGCTGTTTTTT.